This entry features one TCR beta chain sequence. This clonotype showed up just a few times. Its antigen remains unidentified. No much larger clonotype is one base removed from it; base qualities were not supplied. Synthesis of TCR cDNA relied on 5'RACE template switching, a step that introduced a universal primer site along with unique molecular identifiers. Priming of cDNA synthesis was performed from both the TCR alpha and TCR beta constant segments. Library amplification used two PCR steps, and the second PCR step added sample barcodes and sequencing adapters. Sequencing of libraries was done on Illumina HiSeq 2500 (2x100 bp) or NovaSeq (2x150 bp). In the authors' own workflow: MIGEC handled demultiplexing of reads and collapsing into UMI consensus sequences, while MiXCR performed V(D)J alignment. Clonotypes responding to the vaccine were identified with edgeR on replicate PBMC samples, with the criteria of FDR below 0.01 and a log2 fold change above 5 up to day 15. Bulk clonotypes were assigned CD4 or CD8 identity according to which sequenced CD4 or CD8 repertoire held them at higher abundance. The public reads were quality trimmed at Q25 with fastp and then assembled into clones with MiXCR by TCRdb, keeping productive beta chains. For every CDR3 protein sequence, its rows merge into one entry that carries the most common genes and DNA. These V and J calls derive from TCRdb rather than the authors' analysis. This sample lists 310,000 or so distinct CDR3 sequences; around 6.8% were detected once. Over 15% of the sample belongs to the ten largest clones.

The data derive from a study of T cells after yellow fever vaccination (dated by TCRdb to the late 2010s). Regarding the complete study: The SMART-Seq v4 Ultra Low Input RNA kit was used to prepare libraries from fractions with low cell numbers. Bulk PBMC replicates and cell subsets were isolated from blood drawn at multiple timepoints before and after both primary and secondary immunization. Two healthy male donors, one aged 18 to 30 and one aged 30 to 40 years, were included in the cohort. To track T-cell clones before and after primary and booster YFV17D yellow fever vaccination, bulk TCR alpha and beta repertoires were sequenced longitudinally. Results and caveats for the whole study, not just this receptor: Computational filtering was required because FACS-sorted repertoires could contain abundant contaminating clonotypes from the bulk population. Only a couple of donors were included in the study, so the extent to which the findings can be generalized is limited. The secondary T-cell response was weaker than the primary response but faster, peaking on day 5 instead of day 15. A small share of clonotypes occurred in both CD4 and CD8 compartments, likely arising from convergent recombination. Most clones expanded after primary vaccination were re-detected after the booster (around 96% of CD4 and roughly 87% of CD8), suggesting broad memory maintenance.

The CDR3 has 14 amino acids, counting the end cysteine and phenylalanine. Of all the DNA, just the CDR3 is kept, 42 bases in frame from base 1. V loses 7 bases of germline sequence and J loses 2 bases, and the interval between the two ends is 14 bases. Sequences LNHDA (CDR1) and SQIVND (CDR2) are obtained from the germline V gene (reference sequence). According to the study, the label for this sample's treatment or condition signals: live attenuated yellow fever vaccine strain. Two biological replicates of bulk PBMCs were collected at each blood-draw timepoint. PBMCs were isolated from peripheral blood using a standard Ficoll-Paque protocol. TriZol was used to extract RNA from bulk PBMCs, CD4 and CD8 fractions, and dextramer-positive and dextramer-negative fractions.

In this chain, TRBV19 is recombined with TRBJ1-1, with a tentative D gene TRBD1 over 6 matching bases. The sequenced sample was PBMCs, obtained approximately 40 days after the first yellow fever vaccination. This clonotype was obtained from a man between 18 and 35 years old who received the YFV17D yellow fever vaccine. The CDR3 amino acid sequence is: CASIPGHRNTEAFF. The DNA is TGTGCCAGTATTCCGGGACACCGTAACACTGAAGCTTTCTTT.